This entry lists 5 T cell receptor beta chains sequenced from one sample in a study of T cells in women clearing cervical HPV infection. Generated by immunoSEQ multiplex PCR, the TCRdb table keeps only in-frame clones and is missing some. This specimen shows under 50,000 clones; the ten leading clones hold less than 6%. Specimen: blood buffy coat. Source of these receptors: a woman between 18 and 70 years old with a cervical HPV16 infection that either progressed to CIN3+ or cleared (not recorded which).

Worth noting for this clone: The read is 3 residues too short to cover the CDR3 end, so that end is filled in from the germline J gene. V usage is TRBV19 and J usage is TRBJ1-2; D ambiguous. The CDR3 loop spans 14 amino acids. In germline, CDR1 is LNHDA, CDR2 SQIVND (reference sequence). V was cut by 7 bases and J by 1 base, with 13 bases left in between. The CDR3 region is CASTRSGFNYGYTF. The DNA read from the CDR3 is TGTGCCAGTACCCGAAGTGGCTTTAACTATGGC.

Regarding this clone: The sequence runs out 3 residues before the end of the CDR3; the remainder is reconstructed from the germline J gene. The chain is built from TRBV7-7 and TRBJ2-2, with D perhaps matching TRBD2 (6 bases). V lost 5 bases to trimming and J lost 2 bases, with 9 bases between them. Germline V gene lookup returns CDR1 SSHAT and CDR2 FNYEAQ (reference sequence). CDR3 length: 14 amino acids. The CDR3 loop reads CASSLGLNTGELFF. The DNA read from the CDR3 is TGTGCCAGCAGCCTGGGACTCAACACCGGGGAG.

Details on this clone: The CDR3 end falls 3 residues outside the read, so it is completed with the germline J gene. This chain uses TRBV19 with TRBJ1-5, with D possibly matching TRBD1 (5 bases). CDR3 size: 15 residues. Trimming cost V 3 bases and J 4 bases, with 13 bases left between them. Germline-derived CDR1 and CDR2 are LNHDA and SQIVND (reference sequence). The CDR3 DNA, read in part, is TGTGCCAGTAGTATGGGGCCTCAAGCGAATCAGCCC. Translation gives CASSMGPQANQP. The CDR3 reads in full as CASSMGPQANQPQHF.

Concerning this clone: The DNA ends 3 residues before the CDR3 does, and the rest of the CDR3 is filled in from the germline J gene. The J gene is TRBJ2-1, the V gene TRBV18; TRBD1 matches 9 bases. The junction had 13 bases not matched to a gene; V was cut back by 3 bases and J by 7 bases. The CDR3 contains 17 residues. Germline loops: CDR1 KGHSH, CDR2 LQKENI. CDR3 region: CASSPLPPGTGKNEQFF. The sequenced part of the CDR3 DNA is TGTGCCAGCTCACCCTTACCTCCCGGGACAGGGAAGAATGAG.

About this clone itself: The missing CDR3 end, 3 residues past where the read stops, is filled in from the germline J gene. The chain employs TRBV5-1 and TRBJ2-4; D remains ambiguous. CDR1 and CDR2 (germline): SGHRS, YFSETQ. The CDR3 consists of 16 residues. Trimming took off 4 bases at V and 0 bases at J, with 14 bases between the two ends. The sequenced part of the CDR3 DNA is TGCGCCAGCAGCCCCGAAAGGGCTCGAGCCAAAAACATT. Translation: CASSPERARAKNI. The full CDR3 sequence reads CASSPERARAKNIQYF.